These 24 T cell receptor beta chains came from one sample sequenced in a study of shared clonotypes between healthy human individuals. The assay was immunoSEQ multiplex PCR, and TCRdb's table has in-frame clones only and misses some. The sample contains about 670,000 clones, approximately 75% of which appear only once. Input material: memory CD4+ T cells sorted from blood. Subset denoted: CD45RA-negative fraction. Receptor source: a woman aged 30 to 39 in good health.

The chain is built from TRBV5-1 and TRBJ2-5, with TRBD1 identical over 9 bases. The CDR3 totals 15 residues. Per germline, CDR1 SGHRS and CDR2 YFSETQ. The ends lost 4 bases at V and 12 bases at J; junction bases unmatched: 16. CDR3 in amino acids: CASSHGDRDARGEYF. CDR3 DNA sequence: TGCGCCAGCAGCCATGGGGACAGGGACGCCCGTGGCGAGTACTTC.

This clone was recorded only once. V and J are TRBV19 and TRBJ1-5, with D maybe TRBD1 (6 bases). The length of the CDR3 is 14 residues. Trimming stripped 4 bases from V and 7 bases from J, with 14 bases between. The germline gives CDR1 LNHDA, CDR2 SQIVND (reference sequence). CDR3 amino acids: CASSRGGGTQPQHF. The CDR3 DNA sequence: TGTGCCAGTAGTAGAGGGGGAGGGACCCAGCCCCAGCATTTT.

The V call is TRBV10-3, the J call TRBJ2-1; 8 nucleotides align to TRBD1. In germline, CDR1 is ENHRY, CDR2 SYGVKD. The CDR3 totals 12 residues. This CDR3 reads CGTGTGPNEQFF. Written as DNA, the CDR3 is TGTGGGACGGGGACAGGCCCCAATGAGCAGTTCTTC.

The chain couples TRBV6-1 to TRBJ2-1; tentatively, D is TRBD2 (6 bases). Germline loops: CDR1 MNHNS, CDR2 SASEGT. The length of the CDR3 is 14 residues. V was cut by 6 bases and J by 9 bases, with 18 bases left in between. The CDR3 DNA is TGTGCCAGCAGGGAGCACGGGAGCTGGGTTGAGCAGTTCTTC. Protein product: CASREHGSWVEQFF.

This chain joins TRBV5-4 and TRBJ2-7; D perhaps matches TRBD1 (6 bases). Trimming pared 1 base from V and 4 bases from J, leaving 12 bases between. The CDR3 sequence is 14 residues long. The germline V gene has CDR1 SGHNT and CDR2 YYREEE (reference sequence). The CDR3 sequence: CASSLTGTRYEQYF. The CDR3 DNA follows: TGTGCCAGCAGCTTGACCGGGACAAGATACGAGCAGTACTTC.

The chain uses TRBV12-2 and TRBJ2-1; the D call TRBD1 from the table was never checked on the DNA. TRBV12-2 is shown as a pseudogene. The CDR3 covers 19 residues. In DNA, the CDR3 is TGTGCAAGTCGCTTAGCTTGGCCAGGGGGGCCGCACCCCTCCAATGAGCAGTTCTTC. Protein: CASRLAWPGGPHPSNEQFF.

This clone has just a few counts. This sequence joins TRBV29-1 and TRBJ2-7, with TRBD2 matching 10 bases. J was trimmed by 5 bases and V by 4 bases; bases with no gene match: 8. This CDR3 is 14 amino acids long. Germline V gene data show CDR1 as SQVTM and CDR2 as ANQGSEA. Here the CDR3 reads CSVVGLAGGHEQYF. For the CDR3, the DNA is TGCAGCGTTGTAGGTTTAGCGGGAGGTCACGAGCAGTACTTC.

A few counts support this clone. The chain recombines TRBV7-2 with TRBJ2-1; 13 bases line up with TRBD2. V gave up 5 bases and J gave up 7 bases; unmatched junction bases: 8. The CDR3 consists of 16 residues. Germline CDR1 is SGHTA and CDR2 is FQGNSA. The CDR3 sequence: CASSARGLAGRNEQFF. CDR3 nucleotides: TGTGCCAGCAGCGCTAGGGGACTAGCGGGAAGGAATGAGCAGTTCTTC.

CDR3 amino acids: CATYRGDTEAFF. CDR3 bases: TGTGCCACCTACAGGGGAGACACTGAAGCTTTCTTT. The chain employs TRBV19 and TRBJ1-1, with 7 bases lining up with TRBD1. The germline V gene has CDR1 LNHDA and CDR2 SQIVND (reference sequence). The CDR3 is 12 amino acids. V was clipped by 10 bases and J by 3 bases; unmatched bases: 5.

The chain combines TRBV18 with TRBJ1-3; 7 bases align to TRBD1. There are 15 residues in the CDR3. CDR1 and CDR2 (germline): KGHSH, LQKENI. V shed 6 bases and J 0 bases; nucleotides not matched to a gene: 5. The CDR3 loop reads CASSEQGTSGNTIYF. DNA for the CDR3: TGTGCCAGCTCGGAACAGGGGACCTCTGGAAACACCATATATTTT. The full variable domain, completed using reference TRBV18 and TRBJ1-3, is NAGVMQNPRHLVRRRGQEARLRCSPMKGHSHVYWYRQLPEEGLKFMVYLQKENIIDESGMPKERFSAEFPKEGPSILRIQQVVRGDSAAYFCASSEQGTSGNTIYFGEGSWLTVV.

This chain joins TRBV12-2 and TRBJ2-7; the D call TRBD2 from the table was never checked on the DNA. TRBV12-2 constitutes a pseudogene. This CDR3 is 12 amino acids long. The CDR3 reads CASRLDSCEQYF. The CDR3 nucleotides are TGTGCAAGTCGCTTAGACTCCTGCGAGCAGTACTTC.

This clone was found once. In DNA form, the CDR3 reads TGTGCCAGCAGCCCGCGGCTTCCGGGCGTCAATGAGCAGTTCTTC. It is translated as CASSPRLPGVNEQFF. V and J are TRBV5-8 and TRBJ2-1; no clear D gene. CDR3 length: 15 residues. From germline, CDR1 is SGHTS and CDR2 YDEGEE. V was shortened by 4 bases and J by 6 bases, with 17 bases between the two germline ends.

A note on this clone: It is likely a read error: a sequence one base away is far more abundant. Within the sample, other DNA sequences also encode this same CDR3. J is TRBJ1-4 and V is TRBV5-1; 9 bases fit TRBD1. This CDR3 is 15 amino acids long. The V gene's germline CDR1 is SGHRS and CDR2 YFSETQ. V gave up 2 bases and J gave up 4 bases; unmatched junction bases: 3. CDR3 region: CASSLGDRDNEKLFF. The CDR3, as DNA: TGCGCCAGCAGCTTAGGGGACAGGGATAATGAAAAACTGTTTTTT. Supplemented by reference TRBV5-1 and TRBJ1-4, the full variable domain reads KAGVTQTPRYLIKTRGQQVTLSCSPISGHRSVSWYQQTPGQGLQFLFEYFSETQRNKGNFPGRFSGRQFSNSRSEMNVSTLELGDSALYLCASSLGDRDNEKLFFGSGTQLSVL.

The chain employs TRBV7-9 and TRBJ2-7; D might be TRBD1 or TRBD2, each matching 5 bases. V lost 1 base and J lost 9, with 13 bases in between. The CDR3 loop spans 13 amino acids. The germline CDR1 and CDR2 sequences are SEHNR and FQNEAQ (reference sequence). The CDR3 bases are TGTGCCAGCAGCTTAGAGGGGAGTCACAGGCAGTACTTC. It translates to CASSLEGSHRQYF. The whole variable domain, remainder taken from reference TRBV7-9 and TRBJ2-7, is DTGVSQNPRHKITKRGQNVTFRCDPISEHNRLYWYRQTLGQGPEFLTYFQNEAQLEKSRLLSDRFSAERPKGSFSTLEIQRTEQGDSAMYLCASSLEGSHRQYFGPGTRLTVT.

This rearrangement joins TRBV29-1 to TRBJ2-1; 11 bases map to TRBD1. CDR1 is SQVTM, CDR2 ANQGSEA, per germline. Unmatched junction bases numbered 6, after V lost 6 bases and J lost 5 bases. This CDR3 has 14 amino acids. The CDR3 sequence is CSVSGTGGNNEQFF. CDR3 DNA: TGCAGCGTGAGCGGGACAGGGGGAAACAATGAGCAGTTCTTC.

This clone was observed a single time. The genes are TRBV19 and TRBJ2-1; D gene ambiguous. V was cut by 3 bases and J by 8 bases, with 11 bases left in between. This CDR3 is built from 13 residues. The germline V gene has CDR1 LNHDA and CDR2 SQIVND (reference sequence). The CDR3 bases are TGTGCCAGTAGTATTTCGGCTATCTATGAGCAGTTCTTC. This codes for CASSISAIYEQFF. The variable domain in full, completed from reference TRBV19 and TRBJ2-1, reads DGGITQSPKYLFRKEGQNVTLSCEQNLNHDAMYWYRQDPGQGLRLIYYSQIVNDFQKGDIAEGYSVSREKKESFPLTVTSAQKNPTAFYLCASSISAIYEQFFGPGTRLTVL.

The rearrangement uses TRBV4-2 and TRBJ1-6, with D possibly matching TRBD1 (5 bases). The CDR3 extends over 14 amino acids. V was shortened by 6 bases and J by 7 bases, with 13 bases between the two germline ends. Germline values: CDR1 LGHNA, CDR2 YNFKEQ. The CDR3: CASSNGGTNSPLHF. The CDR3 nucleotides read TGTGCCAGCAGTAATGGCGGGACCAATTCACCCCTCCACTTT.

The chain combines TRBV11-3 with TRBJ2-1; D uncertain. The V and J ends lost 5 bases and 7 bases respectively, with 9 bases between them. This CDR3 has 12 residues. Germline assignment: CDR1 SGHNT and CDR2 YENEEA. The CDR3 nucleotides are TGTGCCAGCAGCCGCACGGTGAATGAGCAGTTCTTC. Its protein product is CASSRTVNEQFF.

The CDR3 bases are TGTGCCTGGAGTGCCCATACGGGACAAGTCCGAGGCGAGCAGTACTTC. It codes for CAWSAHTGQVRGEQYF. This sequence joins TRBV30 and TRBJ2-7; tentatively, D is TRBD1 (6 bases). CDR3 length equals 16 residues. The V and J ends lost 1 base and 6 bases respectively, with 22 bases between them. Germline V gene sequence: CDR1 GTSNPN, CDR2 SVGIG (reference sequence).

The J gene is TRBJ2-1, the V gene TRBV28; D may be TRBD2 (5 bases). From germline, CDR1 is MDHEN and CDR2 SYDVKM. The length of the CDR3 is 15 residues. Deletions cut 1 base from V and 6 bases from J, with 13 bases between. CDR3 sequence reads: CASSLFRLTSNEQFF. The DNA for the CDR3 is TGTGCCAGCAGTTTATTTCGACTAACAAGCAATGAGCAGTTCTTC.

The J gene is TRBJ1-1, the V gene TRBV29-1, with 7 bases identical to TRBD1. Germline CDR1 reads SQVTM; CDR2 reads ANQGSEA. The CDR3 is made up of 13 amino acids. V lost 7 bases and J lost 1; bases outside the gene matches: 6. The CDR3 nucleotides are TGCAGCGCTGGGACAGACCAGAACACTGAAGCTTTCTTT. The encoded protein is CSAGTDQNTEAFF.

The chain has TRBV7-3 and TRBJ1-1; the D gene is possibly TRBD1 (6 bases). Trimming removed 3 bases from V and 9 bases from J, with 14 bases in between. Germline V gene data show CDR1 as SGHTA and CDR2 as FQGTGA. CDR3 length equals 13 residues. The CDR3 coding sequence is TGTGCCAGCAGCTTGGAGTTGGGGGCTAAAGCTTTCTTT. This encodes CASSLELGAKAFF.

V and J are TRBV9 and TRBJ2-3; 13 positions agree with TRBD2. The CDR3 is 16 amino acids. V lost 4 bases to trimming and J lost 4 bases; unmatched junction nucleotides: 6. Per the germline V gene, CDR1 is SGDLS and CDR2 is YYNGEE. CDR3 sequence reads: CASSPGLAGDADTQYF. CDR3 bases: TGTGCCAGCAGCCCAGGACTAGCGGGAGACGCAGATACGCAGTATTTT.

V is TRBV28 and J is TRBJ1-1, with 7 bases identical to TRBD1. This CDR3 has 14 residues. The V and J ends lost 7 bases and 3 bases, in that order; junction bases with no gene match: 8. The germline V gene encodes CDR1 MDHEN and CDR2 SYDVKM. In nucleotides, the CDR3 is TGTGCCAGCAACGCACAAGACAGGGACACTGAAGCTTTCTTT. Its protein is CASNAQDRDTEAFF.